Listed here is a single TCR beta chain. The data are from a study of blood T cell repertoires in COVID-19. For the study at large: T cells, B-cell-depleted T cells, or PBMCs provided the cDNA or gDNA that served as material.

Participant-reported clinical history was the basis for cohort assignment. Recovered status in Cohort 3 required two negative PCRs, clearance, or symptom resolution. Original handling: The authors estimated nucleated cell counts from reference gene primer amplification. Using immunoSEQ multiplex PCR, the repertoire was profiled, and TCRdb retains in-frame clones only, with some absent. V, J and clone size reflect that table, while D and trimming were determined from the DNA. The sample lists around 150,000 clones, about three quarters occurring once. CDR1 is GTSNPN and CDR2 is SVGIG in the germline V gene (reference sequence). The CDR3 sequence is 16 residues long. Between the trimmed V and J ends, which lost 0 bases and 0 bases, there was a span of 12 bases.

The V gene is TRBV30, the J gene TRBJ1-3; D remains ambiguous. This clonotype originated in a woman aged 50 to 60 who had recovered from COVID-19. Sequences were obtained from PBMCs or T cells enriched from blood (not recorded which). The CDR3 nucleotides read TGTGCCTGGAGTGTATATGTAGCAGACTCTGGAAACACCATATATTTT. Translated, it gives CAWSVYVADSGNTIYF.